This is a list of T cell receptor beta chains from one sample in a study of blood T cell repertoires in COVID-19. Some clones are missing from TCRdb's copy, which holds only in-frame ones; the method was immunoSEQ multiplex PCR. The sample holds about 78,000 clones; 90% are singletons and the top ten take 0.75% to 0.8%. What was sequenced was peripheral blood. The receptors were gathered from a woman of 80 years or more with acute or convalescent COVID-19. Each CDR3 is given with its conserved first and last residue. A D gene is named only where the DNA matches it firmly. Clone size is shown for a subset of rows, as once, few, many or a class of expanded clone.

clone size,J gene,V gene,D gene,CDR3 DNA,CDR3 protein
.,TRBJ1-4,TRBV2,TRBD1,TGTGCCAGCAGTTGGGACAGGGGAAATGAAAAACTGTTTTTT,CASSWDRGNEKLFF
once,TRBJ2-1,TRBV3-1/TRBV3-2,TRBD1,TGTGCCAGCAGCCATCCAGTAGATCCGGGACAGGGGGCCGGGCGCATTACCTACAATGAGCAGTTCTTC,CASSHPVDPGQGAGRITYNEQFF
.,TRBJ2-1,TRBV28,.,TGTGCCAGCCGGACGGGCTCGGACAGACACTACAATGAGCAGTTCTTC,CASRTGSDRHYNEQFF
.,TRBJ1-2,TRBV6-5,TRBD1,TGTGCCAGTGGACAGGGGGCGAACTATGGCTACACCTTC,CASGQGANYGYTF
.,TRBJ2-7,TRBV19,TRBD1,TGTGCCAGTAGTAACAGGGGCGAGCAGTACTTC,CASSNRGEQYF
.,TRBJ2-6,TRBV5-4,.,TGTGCCAGCAGCTTGGGAGGCACGGGCTCTGGGGCCAACGTCCTGACTTTC,CASSLGGTGSGANVLTF
.,TRBJ2-5,TRBV5-1,TRBD2,TGCGCCAGCAGCAAGGCGGCTAGCGGGGGGGCAATGGAGGAGACCCAGTACTTC,CASSKAASGGAMEETQYF
.,TRBJ1-2,TRBV4-1,TRBD1,TGCGCCAGCAGCGTCCGGGACAGGGGTGACTATGGCTACACCTTC,CASSVRDRGDYGYTF
once,TRBJ2-2,TRBV4-1,TRBD2,TGCGCCAGCAGCCGACTAGCGTCGAACACCGGGGAGCTGTTTTTT,CASSRLASNTGELFF
.,TRBJ1-1,TRBV19,.,TGTGCCAGTAGTACAGGCCCAGGGGCCCCTAACACTGAAGCTTTCTTT,CASSTGPGAPNTEAFF
.,TRBJ1-1,TRBV7-9,TRBD1,TGTGCCAGCAGCTTGGACCTGGACAGGGTCGCTTTCTTT,CASSLDLDRVAFF
once,TRBJ1-6,TRBV10-3,.,TGTGCCATCAGTGAAAGGAACAGAGAGAGGGATTACTATAATTCACCCCTCCACTTT,CAISERNRERDYYNSPLHF
.,TRBJ1-5,TRBV2,.,TGTGCCAGCAGGAGGCTGGCAGGGAAGCCCCAGCATTTT,CASRRLAGKPQHF
.,TRBJ1-2,TRBV4-1,TRBD1,TGCGCCAGCAGCCAAGTTGGGGACAGGGCTATCTATGGCTACACCTTC,CASSQVGDRAIYGYTF
.,TRBJ1-3,TRBV7-8,.,TGTGCCAGCAGCTTAGGCGCGCCAGGGAGAAACACCATATATTTT,CASSLGAPGRNTIYF
.,TRBJ1-6,TRBV9,TRBD1,TGTGCCAGCAGCCGTAGGGGGACAGGTGCTAATTCACCCCTCCACTTT,CASSRRGTGANSPLHF